This T cell receptor beta chain emerged from a study of blood T cell repertoires in COVID-19. Background on the study: Both acute and convalescent COVID-19 samples were obtained from the United States, Italy and Spain.

Germline CDR1 is MNHEY and CDR2 is SVGEGT. The V end was cut by 5 bases, the J end by 14 bases, with 19 bases between. The CDR3 spans 13 residues. Per the study methods: Amplification with reference gene primers provided the estimates of nucleated cell counts. The repertoire was sequenced with immunoSEQ multiplex PCR; TCRdb's copy has only in-frame clones and lacks some. V and J calls and clone size are those listed in that table; D and trimming were worked out from the DNA. The data hold more than 300,000 clones, with 80% to 90% observed a single time. This clone turned up a few times. The Seattle site enrolled patients during active infection and followed them longitudinally.

This receptor was obtained from a woman between 25 and 40 years old with COVID-19, enrolled during active disease. The V and J genes are TRBV6-2 or TRBV6-3 and TRBJ1-5, with D perhaps TRBD1 (5 bases). Sequencing used peripheral blood. The CDR3 here is CASSPVRDGSEHF. The CDR3 DNA sequence: TGTGCCAGCAGTCCGGTGCGGGACGGGAGCGAGCATTTT.